Below, 16 T cell receptor beta chains from the same sample are listed, as sequenced in a study of CXCR3-negative and CXCR3-positive naive CD8 T cells. The antigens of these receptors remain unknown. Regarding the study as a whole: In CXCR3-positive naive cells, the TRB CDR3s were more hydrophobic than in CXCR3-negative naive cells.

Through 5' RACE with UMI labels, the TRB cDNA libraries were prepared. Reanalyzing the 5' RACE reads, TCRdb keeps one entry per CDR3 protein, without DNA. This table holds around 88,000 distinct CDR3 sequences. Sample: naive CXCR3+ CD8+ T cells from blood. Subset denoted: CD45RO-CCR7+CD27+CD95- naive CD8+ T cells expressing CXCR3 (TNR3+). The receptors were gathered from a human donor in good health. Some clones in this sample may be carry-over from other donors' samples.

The genes are TRBV7-2 and TRBJ2-5; TCRdb returns TRBD1, unconfirmable since there is no DNA. Per the germline V gene, CDR1 is SGHTA and CDR2 is FQGNSA. This CDR3 has 18 amino acids. CDR3 sequence reads: CASSYSPYRGRTGETQYF.

V gene TRBV10-3 combines with J gene TRBJ2-7; the D call of TRBD2 rests on TCRdb alone, since no DNA is present to check it. Per germline, CDR1 ENHRY and CDR2 SYGVKD. The CDR3 totals 16 residues. This CDR3 is CAISGDGSGGEREQYF.

This chain joins TRBV29-1 and TRBJ2-7; TCRdb proposes TRBD1, but this gene call is untestable without DNA. This CDR3 contains 12 residues. The V gene's germline CDR1 is SQVTM and CDR2 ANQGSEA. The CDR3 is CSVEGHSYEQYF.

V usage is TRBV29-1 and J usage is TRBJ1-5; TCRdb reports TRBD1, a call that lacks DNA to check it against. Germline V gives CDR1 SQVTM, CDR2 ANQGSEA. This CDR3 region has 15 residues. CDR3 protein: CSVKLDRGGNQTQHF.

The chain has TRBV7-9 and TRBJ1-1; there is no DNA to check the TCRdb D call of TRBD1. The CDR3 runs to 16 residues. Per germline, CDR1 SEHNR and CDR2 FQNEAQ (reference sequence). This CDR3 reads CASSFQTGQRNTEAFF.

The V and J genes are TRBV29-1 and TRBJ2-3; lacking DNA, the TRBD2 call made by TCRdb goes unchecked. Germline assignment: CDR1 SQVTM and CDR2 ANQGSEA. The CDR3 consists of 14 residues. The CDR3 sequence is CSAASGATTDTQYF.

The chain employs TRBV7-9 and TRBJ2-1; no DNA is available, so the TRBD2 call from TCRdb remains unchecked. CDR3 length: 14 residues. In germline, CDR1 is SEHNR, CDR2 FQNEAQ (reference sequence). The CDR3 here is CASSSASGPNEQFF.

The chain combines TRBV7-9 with TRBJ2-7; the D gene TCRdb calls, TRBD1, cannot be checked with no DNA. The germline V gene has CDR1 SEHNR and CDR2 FQNEAQ (reference sequence). CDR3 length equals 13 residues. CDR3 sequence: CASSWDRAYEQYF.

The chain has TRBV7-3 and TRBJ2-7. Germline V lookup: CDR1 SGHTA, CDR2 FQGTGA. This CDR3 has 14 amino acids. This CDR3 is CASTPRVTTYEQYF.

The chain links TRBV3-1 to TRBJ2-7; TCRdb designates TRBD1, a call that cannot be tested without DNA. The CDR3 spans 15 residues. The germline CDR1 and CDR2 sequences are LGHDT and YNNKEL (reference sequence). This chain's CDR3 is CASSQPVGSTYEQYF.

The V call is TRBV19, the J call TRBJ2-1; with no DNA, the TCRdb D assignment of TRBD2 cannot be verified. Germline CDR1 LNHDA, CDR2 SQIVND (reference sequence). This CDR3 has 15 residues. The CDR3 here is CATHPVSGGYNEQFF.

The chain couples TRBV29-1 to TRBJ2-7. The CDR3 runs 14 residues. The germline V gene has CDR1 SQVTM and CDR2 ANQGSEA. This CDR3 is CSVEGPGKTYEQYF.

The V gene is TRBV28, the J gene TRBJ1-3; TCRdb names TRBD1, which stays unverified in the absence of DNA. Germline CDR1 reads MDHEN; CDR2 reads SYDVKM. This CDR3 has 16 residues. The CDR3 sequence is CASSPRVGGSGNTIYF.

The genes are TRBV7-9 and TRBJ2-7; TCRdb gives TRBD1 as the D gene, but with no DNA this cannot be confirmed. Germline-derived CDR1 and CDR2 are SEHNR and FQNEAQ (reference sequence). The CDR3 totals 14 residues. The CDR3 sequence: CASSFRDKDYEQYF.

The rearrangement links TRBV5-5 to TRBJ2-7; TCRdb picks TRBD1, but there is no DNA to check that call. This CDR3 is built from 14 residues. Germline values: CDR1 SGHKS, CDR2 YYEKEE (reference sequence). The CDR3 protein is CASSWGDGPYEQYF.

Here the CDR3 reads CASSVSDRVNSYNSPLHF. This rearrangement joins TRBV9 to TRBJ1-6; with no DNA, the TCRdb D assignment of TRBD1 cannot be verified. The CDR3 loop spans 18 amino acids. Germline V lookup: CDR1 SGDLS, CDR2 YYNGEE.